These 21 T cell receptor beta chains came from one sample sequenced in a study of cytomegalovirus exposure and HLA in healthy donors. Primers included in the PCR were 60 Vbeta and 13 Jbeta primers. Some clones are missing from TCRdb's copy, which holds only in-frame ones; the method was immunoSEQ multiplex PCR. The sample records roughly 100,000 clones, around four fifths being singletons. Material: PBMCs. These receptors all stem from a woman aged 35 to 49 in good health and CMV-seronegative.

The chain combines TRBV10-3 with TRBJ1-4; no clear D. V was trimmed by 7 bases and J by 5 bases, leaving 17 bases between them. CDR1 is ENHRY and CDR2 is SYGVKD in the germline V gene. The CDR3 has 15 residues. In DNA form, the CDR3 reads TGTGCCATCAAACGAACAGAAGCCAGAAATGAAAAACTGTTTTTT. This translates into CAIKRTEARNEKLFF.

This clone was counted only a few times. J is TRBJ1-2 and V is TRBV10-3; 10 bases are a match to TRBD1. There are 15 residues in the CDR3. Per the germline V gene, CDR1 is ENHRY and CDR2 is SYGVKD. V trimming: 2 bases; J trimming: 2 bases; junction bases outside the gene matches: 2. The DNA for the CDR3 is TGTGCCATCAGTGAGACGGGACAGGGGAACTATGGCTACACCTTC. It encodes CAISETGQGNYGYTF.

This clone was seen a handful of times. The gene calls are TRBV7-3 and TRBJ2-1, with a possible D match to TRBD2 (6 bases). CDR3 length equals 12 residues. The germline V and J ends were trimmed by 3 bases and 7 bases, with 7 bases remaining between them. Germline-derived CDR1 and CDR2 are SGHTA and FQGTGA. CDR3 protein: CASSFSGNEQFF. The CDR3 region has the DNA TGTGCCAGCAGCTTTAGCGGTAATGAGCAGTTCTTC.

The chain has TRBV18 and TRBJ2-1, with D tentatively TRBD1 (6 bases). This CDR3 comprises 16 residues. Germline V CDR1 and CDR2: KGHSH, LQKENI. Trimming shortened V by 3 bases and J by 0 bases, and 12 bases separated the two germline ends. The CDR3 coding sequence is TGTGCCAGCTCACCTTACAGGGACCTCTCCTACAATGAGCAGTTCTTC. Amino acids: CASSPYRDLSYNEQFF.

This chain links TRBV2 with TRBJ1-2; tentatively, D is TRBD1 (6 bases). Trimming removed 1 base at V and 4 bases at J, with 10 bases between. This CDR3 region has 14 residues. Germline V CDR1 and CDR2: SNHLY, FYNNEI. The chain's CDR3 is CASSEDGQSYGYTF. In DNA, the CDR3 is TGTGCCAGCAGTGAAGATGGACAGTCCTATGGCTACACCTTC.

This clone occurred once. In DNA, the CDR3 is TGTGCCAGCAGCCTCGGGATGGTGGCCTACGAGCAGTACTTC. Translating it yields CASSLGMVAYEQYF. This chain uses TRBV14 with TRBJ2-7; D possibly corresponds to TRBD2 (5 bases). V was clipped by 4 bases and J by 2 bases, with 12 bases between them. The V gene's germline CDR1 is SGHDN and CDR2 FVKESK. The CDR3 extends over 14 amino acids.

The chain combines TRBV28 with TRBJ2-7; D is possibly TRBD2 (5 bases). Germline V lookup: CDR1 MDHEN, CDR2 SYDVKM. Trimming took 11 bases from V and 4 from J, leaving 21 bases between them. The CDR3 runs 14 residues. Here the CDR3 DNA reads TGTGCCGTAACCAATGATCTAGGGAGTTACGAGCAGTACTTC. Protein sequence: CAVTNDLGSYEQYF.

This clone was observed a single time. The chain has TRBV7-2 and TRBJ2-2; D ambiguous. The CDR3 totals 14 residues. Germline V gene lookup returns CDR1 SGHTA and CDR2 FQGNSA. Trimming shortened V by 3 bases and J by 1 base, and 6 bases separated the two germline ends. As DNA, the CDR3 is TGTGCCAGCAGCTTCAACAGGAACACCGGGGAGCTGTTTTTT. Residues: CASSFNRNTGELFF.

The rearrangement links TRBV19 to TRBJ1-2; no firm D call. Germline V lookup: CDR1 LNHDA, CDR2 SQIVND (reference sequence). Trimming removed 5 bases from V and 4 bases from J, with 8 bases in between. This CDR3 contains 12 residues. CDR3 amino acids: CASSQAPYGYTF. CDR3 in DNA: TGTGCCAGTAGTCAGGCCCCCTATGGCTACACCTTC.

This rearrangement joins TRBV27 to TRBJ1-5; D is uncertain. Germline assignment: CDR1 MNHEY and CDR2 SMNVEV (reference sequence). V lost 3 bases, J lost 4 bases, and 4 bases lay in between. The CDR3 totals 12 residues. As DNA, the CDR3 is TGTGCCAGCAGTTTCGGGAATCAGCCCCAGCATTTT. It encodes CASSFGNQPQHF.

V usage is TRBV28 and J usage is TRBJ1-3; 8 bases are a match to TRBD1. Losses at the gene ends were 6 bases for V and 7 bases for J; bases not matched to a gene: 11. This CDR3 contains 15 residues. Per the germline V gene, CDR1 is MDHEN and CDR2 is SYDVKM. The CDR3 loop is CASRPSTGGSNTIYF. The CDR3 DNA reads TGTGCCAGCAGGCCCAGTACAGGGGGAAGCAACACCATATATTTT.

The chain couples TRBV28 to TRBJ2-3; possible D gene TRBD2, 5 bases. Germline V gene sequence: CDR1 MDHEN, CDR2 SYDVKM. The ends were cut back, 2 bases at V and 2 bases at J, with 8 bases in the middle. This CDR3 comprises 14 residues. CDR3 coding DNA: TGTGCCAGCAGTTTACCGGGATCCACAGATACGCAGTATTTT. Protein product: CASSLPGSTDTQYF.

J is TRBJ2-2 and V is TRBV27; D may be TRBD1 (6 bases). This CDR3 contains 15 residues. The germline CDR1 and CDR2 sequences are MNHEY and SMNVEV (reference sequence). The ends were cut back, 1 base at V and 1 base at J, with 7 bases in the middle. The CDR3 is CASSLWGQNTGELFF. As DNA, the CDR3 is TGTGCCAGCAGTTTATGGGGACAGAACACCGGGGAGCTGTTTTTT.

The chain carries TRBV10-2 and TRBJ1-1; a weak D match, TRBD1 (5 bases). Germline V lookup: CDR1 WSHSY, CDR2 SAAADI. The CDR3 has 13 residues. V was trimmed by 6 bases and J by 8 bases, leaving 16 bases between them. The CDR3 sequence: CASRSSPTDEAFF. CDR3 nucleotide sequence: TGCGCCAGCAGGTCCAGCCCGACAGACGAAGCTTTCTTT.

The sample holds a few counts of this clone. The chain recombines TRBV10-3 with TRBJ1-5; D is perhaps TRBD1 (6 bases). This CDR3 spans 13 amino acids. CDR1 and CDR2 from the germline V gene are ENHRY and SYGVKD. The ends were cut back, 1 base at V and 11 bases at J, with 12 bases in the middle. The CDR3 sequence is CAISEFQGQAQHF. The CDR3 DNA reads TGTGCCATCAGTGAGTTCCAGGGGCAGGCCCAGCATTTT.

The chain uses TRBV9 and TRBJ2-3, with D tentatively TRBD2 (6 bases). Germline CDR1 and CDR2: SGDLS and YYNGEE. Trimming took off 4 bases at V and 3 bases at J, with 12 bases between the two ends. The CDR3 is 14 residues long. Here the CDR3 reads CASSSPGRTDTQYF. The DNA of the CDR3 is TGTGCCAGCAGCTCCCCAGGGAGGACAGATACGCAGTATTTT.

This rearrangement joins TRBV7-8 to TRBJ2-1; TRBD2 might be the D (5 bases). This CDR3 contains 12 residues. Trimming removed 3 bases from V and 6 bases from J, with 6 bases in between. Germline CDR1 SGHVS, CDR2 FQNEAQ. CDR3: CASSLGVNEQFF. In nucleotides, the CDR3 is TGTGCCAGCAGCTTGGGAGTCAATGAGCAGTTCTTC.

This clone was counted between two and nine times. The V gene is TRBV6-1, the J gene TRBJ1-5; a possible D gene is TRBD1 (6 bases). This CDR3 has 11 amino acids. With 5 bases removed from V and 10 bases from J, the gap between germline ends came to 9 bases. CDR1 is MNHNS, CDR2 SASEGT, per germline. The CDR3, as DNA: TGTGCCAGCAGTTCCGGGACACCCCAGCATTTT. Encoded protein: CASSSGTPQHF.

This rearrangement joins TRBV5-6 to TRBJ2-7; TRBD1 aligns across 9 bases. Germline trimming cut 2 bases from V and 2 bases from J; bases unmatched to any gene: 11. Germline-derived CDR1 and CDR2 are SGHDT and YYEEEE. The CDR3 has 17 amino acids. CDR3 region: CASSFGGGTGRPYEQYF. The CDR3 DNA sequence: TGTGCCAGCAGCTTTGGAGGGGGGACAGGGAGGCCCTACGAGCAGTACTTC.

This clone appeared once. The chain couples TRBV19 to TRBJ2-7; D perhaps matches TRBD2 (5 bases). The germline V and J ends were trimmed by 5 bases and 4 bases, with 24 bases remaining between them. Germline assignment: CDR1 LNHDA and CDR2 SQIVND (reference sequence). The CDR3 covers 17 residues. In nucleotides, the CDR3 is TGTGCCAGTAGTCCCTCGTTGGAGGCCTCTAATATTTACGAGCAGTACTTC. Translating gives CASSPSLEASNIYEQYF.

The V gene is TRBV19, the J gene TRBJ2-1, with 7 bases aligning to TRBD2. The CDR3 has 18 residues. Germline V gene sequence: CDR1 LNHDA, CDR2 SQIVND (reference sequence). V shed 5 bases and J 4 bases; nucleotides not matched to a gene: 17. CDR3 nucleotide sequence: TGTGCCAGTAGTGCCCGAACTTTAGCGGGCCGCCATTACAATGAGCAGTTCTTC. Its translation: CASSARTLAGRHYNEQFF.